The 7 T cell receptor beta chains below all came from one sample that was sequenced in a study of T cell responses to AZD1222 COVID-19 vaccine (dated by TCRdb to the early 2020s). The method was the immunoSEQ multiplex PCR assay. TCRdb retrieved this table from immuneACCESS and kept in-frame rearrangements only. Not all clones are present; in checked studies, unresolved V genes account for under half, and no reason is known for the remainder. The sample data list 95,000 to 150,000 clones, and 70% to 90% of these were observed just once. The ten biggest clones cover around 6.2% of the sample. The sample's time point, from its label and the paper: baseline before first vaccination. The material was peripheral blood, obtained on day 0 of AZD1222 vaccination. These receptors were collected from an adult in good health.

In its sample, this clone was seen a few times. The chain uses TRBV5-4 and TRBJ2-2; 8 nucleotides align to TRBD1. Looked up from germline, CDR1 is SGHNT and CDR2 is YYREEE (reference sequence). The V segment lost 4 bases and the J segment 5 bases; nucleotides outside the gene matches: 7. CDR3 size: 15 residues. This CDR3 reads CASSPGQDRTGELFF. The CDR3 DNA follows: TGTGCCAGCAGCCCGGGACAGGACAGAACCGGGGAGCTGTTTTTT.

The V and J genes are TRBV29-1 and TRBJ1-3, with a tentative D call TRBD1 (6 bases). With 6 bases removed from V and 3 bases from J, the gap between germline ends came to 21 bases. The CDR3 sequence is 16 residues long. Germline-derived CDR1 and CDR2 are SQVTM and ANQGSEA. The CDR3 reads CSVRRETGGVGNTIYF. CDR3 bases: TGCAGCGTGCGAAGGGAGACAGGAGGCGTTGGAAACACCATATATTTT.

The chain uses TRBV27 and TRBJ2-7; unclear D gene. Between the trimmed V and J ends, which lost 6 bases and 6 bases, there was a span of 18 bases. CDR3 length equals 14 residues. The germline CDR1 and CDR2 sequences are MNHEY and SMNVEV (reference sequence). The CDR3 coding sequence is TGTGCCAGCAGCCGCCAAAAGGCGTCGGGCGAGCAGTACTTC. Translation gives CASSRQKASGEQYF.

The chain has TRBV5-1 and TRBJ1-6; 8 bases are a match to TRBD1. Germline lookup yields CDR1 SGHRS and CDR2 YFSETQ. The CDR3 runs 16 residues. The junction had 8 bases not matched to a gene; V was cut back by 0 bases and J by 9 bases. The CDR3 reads CASSLAGQGVGSPLHF. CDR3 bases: TGCGCCAGCAGCTTGGCCGGACAGGGAGTAGGTTCACCCCTCCACTTT.

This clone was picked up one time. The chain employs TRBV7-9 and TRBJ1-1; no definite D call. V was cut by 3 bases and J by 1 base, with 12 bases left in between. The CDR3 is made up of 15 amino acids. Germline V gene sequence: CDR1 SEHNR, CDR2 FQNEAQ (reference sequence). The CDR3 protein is CASSFGGPTNTEAFF. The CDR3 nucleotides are TGTGCCAGCAGCTTCGGCGGCCCCACGAACACTGAAGCTTTCTTT.

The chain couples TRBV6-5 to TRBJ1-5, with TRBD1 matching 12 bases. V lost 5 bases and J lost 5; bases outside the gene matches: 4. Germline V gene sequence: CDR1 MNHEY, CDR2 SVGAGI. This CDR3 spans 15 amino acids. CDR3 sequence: CASSRDRGPDQPQHF. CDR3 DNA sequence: TGTGCCAGCAGTCGGGACAGGGGGCCCGATCAGCCCCAGCATTTT.

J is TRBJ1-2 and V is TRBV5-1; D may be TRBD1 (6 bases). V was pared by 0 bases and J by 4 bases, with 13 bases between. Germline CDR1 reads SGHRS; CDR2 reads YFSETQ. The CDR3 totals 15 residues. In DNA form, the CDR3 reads TGCGCCAGCAGCTTGGATTGGACAGTCTTCTATGGCTACACCTTC. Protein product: CASSLDWTVFYGYTF.